A selection of T cell receptor beta chains follows, all from one sample in a study of control samples from healthy donors and cancer patients. Sequenced by immunoSEQ multiplex PCR; TCRdb stores in-frame clones only, minus some. The sample yields about 410,000 clones, 80% to 95% seen once. Source material: PBMCs. All receptors derive from a man aged 35 to 55 with head and neck cancer. CDR3s include the opening cysteine and the closing phenylalanine or tryptophan. A D gene is named only where the DNA matches it firmly. Only part of the rows carry a size: once, few, many, or a class if the clone is expanded.

length: 13; size: -; D: -; V: TRBV19; J: TRBJ1-5; DNA: TGTGCCAGTAGTATGCGCAGTCATCAGCCCCAGCATTTT; CDR3: CASSMRSHQPQHF
length: 16; size: once; D: TRBD2; V: TRBV5-1; J: TRBJ2-2; DNA: TGCGCCAGCAGCTTGCGACTAGCGGGAGAGACCGGGGAGCTGTTTTTT; CDR3: CASSLRLAGETGELFF
length: 17; size: few; D: -; V: TRBV6-6; J: TRBJ2-3; DNA: TGTGCCAGCAGTCAGGGGGGAGGGCCGGGGGGCACAGATACGCAGTATTTT; CDR3: CASSQGGGPGGTDTQYF
length: 14; size: few; D: -; V: TRBV9; J: TRBJ1-1; DNA: TGTGCCAGCAGCGTGACGACAGGGAACACTGAAGCTTTCTTT; CDR3: CASSVTTGNTEAFF
length: 16; size: -; D: TRBD1; V: TRBV9; J: TRBJ2-3; DNA: TGTGCCAGCAGCGGTTCGACAGGGGGAGAAACAGATACGCAGTATTTT; CDR3: CASSGSTGGETDTQYF
length: 13; size: -; D: -; V: TRBV29-1; J: TRBJ1-3; DNA: TGCAGCGTTGCGACTGGCGGGGGAAACACCATATATTTT; CDR3: CSVATGGGNTIYF
length: 19; size: -; D: TRBD1; V: TRBV5-6; J: TRBJ1-5; DNA: TGTGCCAGCAGCTTGTCAGGCGGGACAGGCCTTTATAGCAATCAGCCCCAGCATTTT; CDR3: CASSLSGGTGLYSNQPQHF
length: 15; size: -; D: -; V: TRBV5-1; J: TRBJ2-5; DNA: TGCGCCAGCAGCTTATCCGGGGGGCCAGGAGAGACCCAGTACTTC; CDR3: CASSLSGGPGETQYF
length: 14; size: -; D: TRBD1; V: TRBV5-1; J: TRBJ1-1; DNA: TGCGCCAGCAGCAGGGGACAGGGGAGCACTGAAGCTTTCTTT; CDR3: CASSRGQGSTEAFF
length: 14; size: -; D: -; V: TRBV5-4; J: TRBJ2-2; DNA: TGTGCCAGCAGCTTGCCAGGGGCCACCGGGGAGCTGTTTTTT; CDR3: CASSLPGATGELFF
length: 13; size: few; D: -; V: TRBV4-2; J: TRBJ1-4; DNA: TGTGCCAGCAGCTCTCGGATGACTGAAAAACTGTTTTTT; CDR3: CASSSRMTEKLFF
length: 18; size: -; D: -; V: TRBV28; J: TRBJ1-5; DNA: TGTGCCAGCAGTTCCCCTCAGGACAGTCGTAGTAGCAATCAGCCCCAGCATTTT; CDR3: CASSSPQDSRSSNQPQHF
length: 18; size: -; D: -; V: TRBV6-2/TRBV6-3; J: TRBJ1-5; DNA: TGTGCCAGCAGTTACTCGATCGTCAAGCCGGTCGGTGATCAGCCCCAGCATTTT; CDR3: CASSYSIVKPVGDQPQHF
length: 15; size: -; D: TRBD2; V: TRBV14; J: TRBJ2-3; DNA: TGTGCCAGCAGCCTAACTAGCGGTAGCACAGATACGCAGTATTTT; CDR3: CASSLTSGSTDTQYF
length: 13; size: -; D: -; V: TRBV5-1; J: TRBJ2-1; DNA: TGCGCCAGCAGCTCGCAGACCTACAATGAGCAGTTCTTC; CDR3: CASSSQTYNEQFF
length: 12; size: -; D: TRBD2; V: TRBV19; J: TRBJ2-1; DNA: TGTGCCAGTAGTATATTAGGGGACTACCTGTTCTTC; CDR3: CASSILGDYLFF
length: 19; size: -; D: -; V: TRBV27; J: TRBJ2-6; DNA: TGTGCCAGCAGTTTATACCCCCTCGAACAGGTTGGCGGGGCCAACGTCCTGACTTTC; CDR3: CASSLYPLEQVGGANVLTF
length: 16; size: -; D: -; V: TRBV11-2; J: TRBJ2-7; DNA: TGTGCCAGCAGCTCCAGTCTAGGGATTTTGGGCTACGAGCAGTACTTC; CDR3: CASSSSLGILGYEQYF
length: 15; size: -; D: -; V: TRBV6-5; J: TRBJ2-5; DNA: TGTGCCAGCAGACCTCTCACAGGGCCGGCGGAGACCCAGTACTTC; CDR3: CASRPLTGPAETQYF
length: 12; size: few; D: -; V: TRBV3-1/TRBV3-2; J: TRBJ2-7; DNA: TGTGCCAGCAGCAGCAGCTGGGTCGAGCAGTACTTC; CDR3: CASSSSWVEQYF
length: 16; size: -; D: -; V: TRBV18; J: TRBJ1-6; DNA: TGTGCCAGCTCACCACCGGACAATTCCTATAATTCACCCCTCCACTTT; CDR3: CASSPPDNSYNSPLHF
length: 11; size: -; D: -; V: TRBV19; J: TRBJ2-2; DNA: TGTGCCAGTAGTATCGCTGGGGAGCTGTTTTTT; CDR3: CASSIAGELFF
length: 16; size: -; D: TRBD1; V: TRBV18; J: TRBJ2-7; DNA: TGTGCCAGCTCACCACCCTTCCGGGACAGTTTCTACGAGCAGTACTTC; CDR3: CASSPPFRDSFYEQYF
length: 15; size: once; D: -; V: TRBV27; J: TRBJ2-7; DNA: TGTGCCAGCAGTTTGGAGGCGGACAGCGGCTACGAGCAGTACTTC; CDR3: CASSLEADSGYEQYF
length: 15; size: few; D: -; V: TRBV7-2; J: TRBJ2-3; DNA: TGTGCCAGCAGCTTAATCCTTCTCGGGACAGATACGCAGTATTTT; CDR3: CASSLILLGTDTQYF
length: 14; size: -; D: -; V: TRBV6-6; J: TRBJ1-1; DNA: TGTGCCAGCAGAAGGGACGAATCCATCACTGAAGCTTTCTTT; CDR3: CASRRDESITEAFF
length: 15; size: -; D: -; V: TRBV11-2; J: TRBJ2-2; DNA: TGTGCCAGCAGCTTAGATGGCTCGGGCGGCGGGGAGCTGTTTTTT; CDR3: CASSLDGSGGGELFF
length: 15; size: -; D: TRBD2; V: TRBV2; J: TRBJ2-1; DNA: TGTGCCAGCAGGACCGGGACTAGCGGGTACAATGAGCAGTTCTTC; CDR3: CASRTGTSGYNEQFF
length: 20; size: -; D: TRBD1; V: TRBV15; J: TRBJ1-2; DNA: TGTGCCACCAGCAGGGATAAACGGACAGGCAGCCAGAGGGCTAACTATGGCTACACCTTC; CDR3: CATSRDKRTGSQRANYGYTF
length: 13; size: -; D: -; V: TRBV5-8; J: TRBJ2-7; DNA: TGTGCCAGCAGCCCCAGGACACGACGAGAGCAGTACTTC; CDR3: CASSPRTRREQYF
length: 14; size: -; D: -; V: TRBV5-1; J: TRBJ2-5; DNA: TGCGCCAGCAGCTTGGAGGGCAGCCAAGAGACCCAGTACTTC; CDR3: CASSLEGSQETQYF
length: 14; size: -; D: -; V: TRBV19; J: TRBJ1-2; DNA: TGTGCCAGTACCTTAAGGGGGTCCGCCTATGGCTACACCTTC; CDR3: CASTLRGSAYGYTF
length: 14; size: -; D: -; V: TRBV29-1; J: TRBJ1-3; DNA: TGCAGCGCCCGGGGGGGCGACTCTGGAAACACCATATATTTT; CDR3: CSARGGDSGNTIYF
length: 16; size: -; D: TRBD1; V: TRBV27; J: TRBJ2-7; DNA: TGTGCCAGCAGTGCCAACACCGGGACAGGGTTCCGCGAGCAGTACTTC; CDR3: CASSANTGTGFREQYF
length: 15; size: -; D: -; V: TRBV6-6; J: TRBJ2-5; DNA: TGTGCCAGCAGCGGTGACCGGGACTCCCAAGAGACCCAGTACTTC; CDR3: CASSGDRDSQETQYF
length: 15; size: -; D: TRBD2; V: TRBV6-1; J: TRBJ2-2; DNA: TGTGCCAGCAGTGACGCCTTTGGGAGGGCCGGGGAGCTGTTTTTT; CDR3: CASSDAFGRAGELFF
length: 15; size: once; D: -; V: TRBV6-5; J: TRBJ1-1; DNA: TGTGCCAGCAGCTTGAACCGGGTTTCGAACACTGAAGCTTTCTTT; CDR3: CASSLNRVSNTEAFF
length: 15; size: -; D: TRBD1; V: TRBV4-3; J: TRBJ1-1; DNA: TGCGCCAGCAGCCGACAGGGGTTAGTGAACACTGAAGCTTTCTTT; CDR3: CASSRQGLVNTEAFF
length: 14; size: -; D: TRBD2; V: TRBV27; J: TRBJ2-1; DNA: TGTGCCAGCAGCGCCGGGACTAGCGGAGGGTGGCAGTTCTTC; CDR3: CASSAGTSGGWQFF
length: 15; size: -; D: TRBD1; V: TRBV30; J: TRBJ1-1; DNA: TGTGCCTGGAGTGTATGGGGACAGGGGAACACTGAAGCTTTCTTT; CDR3: CAWSVWGQGNTEAFF
length: 16; size: -; D: -; V: TRBV6-5; J: TRBJ1-1; DNA: TGTGCCAGCAGTTACTCGTTACCAGGGGCAGACACTGAAGCTTTCTTT; CDR3: CASSYSLPGADTEAFF
length: 16; size: -; D: TRBD2; V: TRBV29-1; J: TRBJ2-2; DNA: TGCAGCGCCGCACTGGCGGGGGGGTCGCACACCGGGGAGCTGTTTTTT; CDR3: CSAALAGGSHTGELFF
length: 15; size: -; D: TRBD2; V: TRBV7-6; J: TRBJ2-7; DNA: TGTGCCAGCAGCTCCTTCGCGGGGGGAACCTACGAGCAGTACTTC; CDR3: CASSSFAGGTYEQYF
length: 16; size: -; D: -; V: TRBV19; J: TRBJ2-2; DNA: TGTGCCAGTAGTATTATCGGGCTCATCCCGGCCGGGGAGCTGTTTTTT; CDR3: CASSIIGLIPAGELFF
length: 15; size: few; D: -; V: TRBV19; J: TRBJ1-4; DNA: TGTGCCAGTAGTACAAGGCAGGGAACTAATGAAAAACTGTTTTTT; CDR3: CASSTRQGTNEKLFF
length: 15; size: -; D: -; V: TRBV5-1; J: TRBJ1-1; DNA: TGCGCCAGCAGCTTGGATCTGGGGGGGAACACTGAAGCTTTCTTT; CDR3: CASSLDLGGNTEAFF
length: 14; size: -; D: TRBD1; V: TRBV30; J: TRBJ1-5; DNA: TGTGCCTGGAGCCCGACAGGGGACAATCAGCCCCAGCATTTT; CDR3: CAWSPTGDNQPQHF
length: 12; size: -; D: -; V: TRBV29-1; J: TRBJ1-2; DNA: TGCAGCGTTGCAGCACCTAACTATGGCTACACCTTC; CDR3: CSVAAPNYGYTF
length: 13; size: -; D: -; V: TRBV19; J: TRBJ1-5; DNA: TGTGCCACCCAGGACAGAGTAAATCAGCCCCAGCATTTT; CDR3: CATQDRVNQPQHF
length: 17; size: -; D: TRBD1; V: TRBV5-8; J: TRBJ1-1; DNA: TGTGCCAGCAGCCCGGGACAGGGGGCAATCCTGAACACTGAAGCTTTCTTT; CDR3: CASSPGQGAILNTEAFF
length: 14; size: -; D: -; V: TRBV5-1; J: TRBJ1-3; DNA: TGCGCCAGCAGCCATGACTCAGCCGGAAACACCATATATTTT; CDR3: CASSHDSAGNTIYF
length: 14; size: -; D: -; V: TRBV10-3; J: TRBJ2-2; DNA: TGTGCCATCAGTGGTTCTAGCCTGGCCGGGGAGCTGTTTTTT; CDR3: CAISGSSLAGELFF